The T cell receptor beta chain under discussion was sequenced for a study of T cells after yellow fever vaccination (dated by TCRdb to about 2019). A note on the overall study: The SMART-Seq v4 Ultra Low Input RNA kit was used to prepare libraries from fractions with low cell numbers. To follow T-cell clones before and after both primary and booster YFV17D yellow fever vaccination, bulk TCR alpha and beta repertoires underwent longitudinal sequencing. Two healthy male donors, one aged 18 to 29 and one aged 30 to 40 years, were included in the cohort. Blood was collected at multiple timepoints before and after primary and secondary immunization, and bulk PBMC replicates and cell subsets were isolated.

The investigation overall reported the following: Because only a couple of donors were included in the study, the extent to which the findings can be generalized is limited. Most clones expanded after primary vaccination were re-detected after the booster (approximately 96% of CD4 and roughly 87% of CD8), suggesting broad memory maintenance. A small share of clonotypes was detected in both CD4 and CD8 compartments, with the overlap likely arising from convergent recombination. Because abundant contaminating clonotypes from the bulk population could be contained in FACS-sorted repertoires, computational filtering was required. Compared with the primary T-cell response, the secondary T-cell response was weaker but faster, peaking on day 5 rather than day 15.

Synthesis of TCR cDNA relied on 5'RACE template switching, a step that introduced a universal primer site along with unique molecular identifiers. Priming of cDNA synthesis was performed from both the TCR alpha and TCR beta constant segments. Library amplification involved two PCR steps, and the second step added sample barcodes and sequencing adapters. Sequencing of libraries was performed on Illumina HiSeq 2500 (2x100 bp) or NovaSeq (2x150 bp). In the original analysis: MIGEC was used to demultiplex reads and collapse the reads into UMI consensus sequences, and MiXCR was used for V(D)J alignment. Vaccine-responding clonotypes were defined with edgeR using replicate PBMC samples, requiring FDR below 0.01 and a log2 fold change above 5 up to day 15. CD4 or CD8 identity was assigned to each bulk clonotype according to whether the clonotype was present at higher abundance in the sequenced CD4 repertoire or the sequenced CD8 repertoire. The public reads were quality trimmed at Q25 with fastp and then assembled into clones with MiXCR by TCRdb, keeping productive beta chains. Entries are consolidated by CDR3 protein sequence, retaining the most common genes and DNA. V and J calls and clone size were set by TCRdb, not the authors. Counted in this sample were 300,000 to 400,000 distinct CDR3 sequences; roughly 8.7% of them appeared once. Together, the top ten hold about 20% of the sample.

After removal of 2 bases from V and 0 bases from J, the junction retains 11 bases not matched to a gene. From its cysteine to its phenylalanine, the CDR3 spans 19 amino acids. Left in the record is the CDR3 DNA by itself, 57 bases read in frame from the first base. In the germline V gene, CDR1 corresponds to LGHNA and CDR2 to YNFKEQ. In its sample, this clonotype was seen many times. Its recognized antigen is unknown. No base quality values were provided; no much bigger clone lies one nucleotide off. The treatment or condition label for this specimen denotes: live attenuated yellow fever vaccine strain. At every blood-draw timepoint, two biological replicates of bulk PBMCs were collected. PBMCs were isolated from peripheral blood using a standard Ficoll-Paque protocol. TriZol was used to extract RNA from bulk PBMCs, CD4 and CD8 fractions, and dextramer-positive and dextramer-negative fractions.

The receptor was derived from a man aged 18 to 30 who received the YFV17D yellow fever vaccine. The sample was PBMCs, taken on the day of the first yellow fever vaccination. The sequence joins TRBV4-2 to TRBJ2-3; 10 bases in the junction line up with TRBD2. In nucleotide form, the sequence is TGTGCCAGCAGCCAATTAGGGGCTAGCGGGGGACTTAGCACAGATACGCAGTATTTT. Translated, it reads CASSQLGASGGLSTDTQYF.